These T cell receptor beta chains were read from a single sample in a study of shared clonotypes between healthy human individuals. Sequenced by immunoSEQ multiplex PCR; TCRdb stores in-frame clones only, minus some. The sample lists roughly 2,000,000 clones; about 95% were seen once. Sequencing was carried out using naive CD8+ T cells sorted from blood. These receptors were obtained from a man younger than 30 in good health. Each CDR3 is given without its conserved first and last residue. D genes are given only for firm matches.

CDR3aa	v_gene	j_gene	d_gene
ASSPQIAGGLYEQY	TRBV27	TRBJ2-7	TRBD2
ASSQGGGRDFSQPQH	TRBV7-8	TRBJ1-5	NA
ASSLGGSYGYT	TRBV7-9	TRBJ1-2	NA
ASSPIQATYEQY	TRBV27	TRBJ2-7	NA
ASSDRANQPQH	TRBV4-1	TRBJ1-5	TRBD1
ASSPTGQFISYEQY	TRBV2	TRBJ2-7	TRBD1
ASSYHSGGELF	TRBV5-1	TRBJ2-2	NA
ASSSTAGPQH	TRBV7-2	TRBJ1-5	NA
ASSQSGLAGVYEQY	TRBV4-3	TRBJ2-7	TRBD2
ASRNRGTNYGYT	TRBV28	TRBJ1-2	NA
ASSAPRTGIATNEKLF	TRBV11-2	TRBJ1-4	TRBD1
AISDGDSYSYNEQF	TRBV10-3	TRBJ2-1	NA
ASAVGGISYEQY	TRBV12-5	TRBJ2-7	NA
ASSSSGGAVDTQY	TRBV7-3	TRBJ2-3	TRBD2
ASSLFGGSYEQY	TRBV5-4	TRBJ2-7	NA
ASSRGTIRGTEAF	TRBV5-4	TRBJ1-1	NA
ANTSNYEQY	TRBV27	TRBJ2-7	NA
ASSQKGGYEQY	TRBV4-1	TRBJ2-7	NA
ATSRGPQGRGVAGDSPLH	TRBV15	TRBJ1-6	NA
ASSLRTESGNTIY	TRBV11-3	TRBJ1-3	NA
ASKTAGDTEAF	TRBV19	TRBJ1-1	NA
ASSLGKGVARGGYT	TRBV13	TRBJ1-2	NA
ASSYFAGVMNTEAF	TRBV5-6	TRBJ1-1	NA
SVGASPGELF	TRBV29-1	TRBJ2-2	NA
ASSRGDSSYEQY	TRBV19	TRBJ2-7	TRBD2
ASSREYRLQETQY	TRBV6-5	TRBJ2-5	NA
ASSEAVYQPQH	TRBV2	TRBJ1-5	NA
ATSIGRTLYQPQH	TRBV15	TRBJ1-5	NA
ATSDTAGETQY	TRBV15	TRBJ2-5	NA
ASSDSGPPETQY	TRBV2	TRBJ2-5	NA
ASLGGVTEAF	TRBV6-6	TRBJ1-1	NA